This TCR beta chain originates from a study of shared clonotypes between healthy human individuals. For this clone: Its antigen is unknown.

The authors split each subset's genomic DNA evenly across several immunoSEQ plates. The assay was immunoSEQ multiplex PCR, and TCRdb's table has in-frame clones only and misses some. Among about 2.3 million clones, roughly 90% were seen once, and the ten largest hold approximately 0.4%. Study-level results: An anticipated effect of sequencing depth on clonotype sharing among donors was recognized. Shared across several donors were around 5% of the naive CD4 clonotypes. Larger estimated richness was generally recorded for naive subsets relative to memory subsets.

Sequenced material: naive CD4+ T cells from PBMCs. Described subset: CD45RA+ positively selected. The clonotype was recovered from a man younger than 35 in good health. Some clones in this sample may be carry-over from other donors' samples.

CDR3 residues: CSVQSTAYTEAFF. CDR3 nucleotides: TGCAGCGTCCAATCGACAGCATACACTGAAGCTTTCTTT. J is TRBJ1-1 and V is TRBV29-1, with TRBD1 as a possible D gene (5 bases). Germline CDR1 is SQVTM and CDR2 is ANQGSEA. The CDR3 spans 13 residues. V lost 6 bases to trimming and J lost 3 bases, with 14 bases between them.